Listed here are 26 T cell receptor beta chains from one sample, sequenced in a study of shared clonotypes between healthy human individuals. Profiling relied on immunoSEQ multiplex PCR, and the TCRdb table lists in-frame clones only, not all of them. The repertoire holds about 2,100,000 clones, with approximately 94% as singletons. The naive CD8 population came from CD45RO-negative cells selected for CCR7, without terminally differentiated effector memory CD45RA+ cells. The source material was naive CD8+ T cells from PBMCs. These receptors all stem from a man younger than 30 in good health. Some clones in this sample may be carry-over from other donors' samples.

V gene TRBV5-5 combines with J gene TRBJ1-5; a weak D match, TRBD1 (5 bases). The CDR3 is 15 residues long. From germline, CDR1 is SGHKS and CDR2 YYEKEE (reference sequence). Trimming pared 0 bases from V and 1 base from J, leaving 8 bases between. CDR3 DNA: TGTGCCAGCAGCTTGGATGGGGGGAGCAATCAGCCCCAGCATTTT. This codes for CASSLDGGSNQPQHF.

The rearrangement uses TRBV11-2 and TRBJ2-2; 9 bases map to TRBD2. The CDR3 consists of 17 residues. Trimming removed 5 bases from V and 0 bases from J; junction bases left unmatched: 7. Per the germline V gene, CDR1 is SGHAT and CDR2 is FQNNGV. The CDR3, as DNA: TGTGCCAGCAGCCTGATACTAGCGGGCACGAACACCGGGGAGCTGTTTTTT. This codes for CASSLILAGTNTGELFF.

This chain joins TRBV10-3 and TRBJ2-1; TRBD1 aligns across 7 bases. The germline V gene has CDR1 ENHRY and CDR2 SYGVKD. There are 16 residues in the CDR3. V was clipped by 3 bases and J by 8 bases; unmatched bases: 13. The CDR3 loop reads CAISDRQGWVWDEQFF. The CDR3 DNA is TGTGCCATCAGTGACAGACAGGGTTGGGTCTGGGATGAGCAGTTCTTC.

The chain carries TRBV7-2 and TRBJ2-1, with 7 bases fitting TRBD2. Trimming cost V 6 bases and J 0 bases; bases outside gene matches: 5. The germline V gene encodes CDR1 SGHTA and CDR2 FQGNSA. CDR3 size: 15 residues. The CDR3 nucleotides read TGTGCCAGCAGTGGGGGGGGTGCCTCCTACAATGAGCAGTTCTTC. Encoded protein: CASSGGGASYNEQFF.

The chain couples TRBV11-3 to TRBJ2-3; D perhaps matches TRBD2 (6 bases). The length of the CDR3 is 13 residues. CDR1 and CDR2 from the germline V gene are SGHNT and YENEEA. The germline V and J ends were trimmed by 9 bases and 1 base, with 11 bases remaining between them. In nucleotides, the CDR3 is TGTGCCAGTCGTCCGGGAGGCACAGATACGCAGTATTTT. This translates into CASRPGGTDTQYF.

On this clone: This sample also contains other DNA sequences that code for the same CDR3. The rearrangement joins TRBV7-6 to TRBJ2-3; the D is unclear. The CDR3 is 14 residues long. Trimming took 0 bases from V and 0 from J, leaving 4 bases between them. The germline gives CDR1 SGHVS, CDR2 FNYEAQ. For the CDR3, the DNA is TGTGCCAGCAGCTTAGCGGGTAGCACAGATACGCAGTATTTT. Translation: CASSLAGSTDTQYF.

V is TRBV27 and J is TRBJ1-4, with TRBD1 matching over 7 bases. Germline V gene lookup returns CDR1 MNHEY and CDR2 SMNVEV (reference sequence). This CDR3 has 16 residues. Losses at the gene ends were 0 bases for V and 5 bases for J; bases not matched to a gene: 6. CDR3 amino acids: CASSLSYGTENEKLFF. CDR3 bases: TGTGCCAGCAGTTTATCTTACGGGACAGAAAATGAAAAACTGTTTTTT.

CDR3 nucleotides: TGTGCCACCAGGACTATTAACACCGGGGAGCTGTTTTTT. This codes for CATRTINTGELFF. The chain combines TRBV6-1 with TRBJ2-2; D possibly corresponds to TRBD2 (6 bases). CDR1 is MNHNS and CDR2 is SASEGT in the germline V gene. CDR3 size: 13 residues. The germline V and J ends were trimmed by 10 bases and 2 bases, with 11 bases remaining between them.

The V gene is TRBV2, the J gene TRBJ1-3; TRBD1 is a possible D gene (5 bases). V was clipped by 6 bases and J by 0 bases, with 6 bases between them. Germline CDR1 SNHLY, CDR2 FYNNEI. The CDR3 covers 13 residues. CDR3 sequence: CASSDSSGNTIYF. CDR3 sequence (DNA): TGTGCCAGCAGCGACAGCTCTGGAAACACCATATATTTT.

V is TRBV10-1 and J is TRBJ2-5, with 9 bases that match TRBD2. Germline V gene data show CDR1 as WNHNN and CDR2 as SYGVQD (reference sequence). V lost 3 bases, J lost 1 base, and 3 bases stayed unmatched. The CDR3 spans 15 residues. The CDR3 nucleotides read TGCGCCAGCAGTGAACCGACTAGCGGCCAAGAGACCCAGTACTTC. Residues: CASSEPTSGQETQYF.

V usage is TRBV5-6 and J usage is TRBJ2-2; 12 positions agree with TRBD2. Germline values: CDR1 SGHDT, CDR2 YYEEEE. J lost 7 bases, V lost 4 bases, and 11 bases had no gene match. The CDR3 consists of 17 residues. The CDR3 region is CASSLGLAGGLSGELFF. CDR3 nucleotides: TGTGCCAGCAGCCTGGGGCTAGCGGGAGGGCTCAGCGGGGAGCTGTTTTTT.

This chain uses TRBV7-8 with TRBJ2-1; TRBD1 matches 8 bases. From germline, CDR1 is SGHVS and CDR2 FQNEAQ. With 3 bases clipped from V and 15 bases from J, the junction kept 13 bases outside the gene matches. The CDR3 contains 14 residues. CDR3 region: CASSLGGQAPLGFF. Here the CDR3 DNA reads TGTGCCAGCAGCTTGGGGGGACAGGCGCCATTGGGGTTCTTC.

The chain combines TRBV6-1 with TRBJ2-1, with TRBD1 matching over 12 bases. The length of the CDR3 is 16 residues. V lost 6 bases to trimming and J lost 2 bases; unmatched junction nucleotides: 5. Per the germline V gene, CDR1 is MNHNS and CDR2 is SASEGT. This chain's CDR3 is CASSERDRGPYNEQFF. For the CDR3, the DNA is TGTGCCAGCAGCGAACGGGACAGGGGGCCCTACAATGAGCAGTTCTTC.

Details on this clone: The germline gene is not matched at one end of the junction; a read error may be the cause. This CDR3 reads CASRGGGLPPYHEQFF. The CDR3 DNA follows: TGTGCCAGTAGAGGGGGTGGACTGCCGCCCTACCATGAGCAGTTCTTC. This chain links TRBV19 with TRBJ2-1; the D gene is possibly TRBD1 (6 bases). The CDR3 totals 16 residues. Germline lookup yields CDR1 LNHDA and CDR2 SQIVND (reference sequence).

This clone was picked up one time. The rearrangement joins TRBV5-8 to TRBJ1-3, with D possibly matching TRBD1 (5 bases). Trimming removed 2 bases at V and 2 bases at J, with 17 bases between. The length of the CDR3 is 17 residues. The germline CDR1 and CDR2 sequences are SGHTS and YDEGEE. The CDR3 coding sequence is TGTGCCAGCAGCTTTGGCCCAGGGACCTTTACTGGAAACACCATATATTTT. Translation gives CASSFGPGTFTGNTIYF.

This sequence joins TRBV19 and TRBJ1-1; D gene ambiguous. The CDR3 runs 11 residues. CDR1 is LNHDA and CDR2 is SQIVND in the germline V gene (reference sequence). V lost 7 bases and J lost 11, with 14 bases in between. The CDR3 is CASKFGEGAFF. CDR3 nucleotides: TGTGCCAGTAAGTTCGGCGAAGGGGCTTTCTTT.

The V call is TRBV6-1, the J call TRBJ2-4; maybe TRBD2 (5 bases). This CDR3 comprises 17 residues. V gave up 1 base and J gave up 1 base, with 14 bases separating them. CDR1 MNHNS and CDR2 SASEGT come from the germline V gene. In DNA form, the CDR3 reads TGTGCCAGCAGTGAAGAGGACGGACTCCTGGCCAAAAACATTCAGTACTTC. As protein: CASSEEDGLLAKNIQYF.

The gene calls are TRBV15 and TRBJ2-3; D might be TRBD1 (6 bases). The CDR3 is made up of 17 amino acids. The V gene lost 0 bases and the J gene lost 0 bases, with 13 bases spanning the gap. The germline gives CDR1 LNHNV, CDR2 YYDKDF (reference sequence). The CDR3 sequence is CATSRDSRGTSTDTQYF. The DNA for the CDR3 is TGTGCCACCAGCAGAGATTCCAGGGGAACAAGCACAGATACGCAGTATTTT.

The chain recombines TRBV9 with TRBJ2-5, with 9 nucleotides matching TRBD1. Matching the DNA end better, TRBJ2-7 makes the J call doubtful. Germline CDR1 SGDLS, CDR2 YYNGEE. CDR3 length: 15 residues. CDR3 nucleotide sequence: TGTGCCAGCAGCGTAGCCGGGACAGGGATCCACGAGCAGTACTTC. This translates into CASSVAGTGIHEQYF.

The J gene is TRBJ1-2, the V gene TRBV7-9, with TRBD1 matching over 9 bases. Germline CDR1 is SEHNR and CDR2 is FQNEAQ (reference sequence). This CDR3 is built from 16 residues. With 5 bases clipped from V and 4 bases from J, the junction kept 11 bases outside the gene matches. The CDR3 sequence is CASSPQDRGLTYGYTF. CDR3 coding DNA: TGTGCCAGCAGCCCCCAGGACAGGGGCCTTACCTATGGCTACACCTTC.

In its sample, this clone was seen once. Other DNA sequences from this sample encode an identical CDR3 as well. CDR3 DNA: TGCAGCGTTTTGGGAGGGATCAGCTCCTACGAGCAGTACTTC. This encodes CSVLGGISSYEQYF. This sequence joins TRBV29-1 and TRBJ2-7, with 7 bases aligning to TRBD2. The germline CDR1 and CDR2 sequences are SQVTM and ANQGSEA. J gave up 0 bases and V 5 bases, and 7 bases lay outside the gene matches. This CDR3 has 14 residues.

This clone has only a few counts. Other DNA variants within this sample encode the same CDR3. The chain recombines TRBV7-3 with TRBJ1-1; D possibly corresponds to TRBD1 (5 bases). This CDR3 is built from 13 residues. From germline, CDR1 is SGHTA and CDR2 FQGTGA. V lost 2 bases and J 1 base, leaving 5 bases between the germline ends. CDR3 in amino acids: CASSLDRNTEAFF. CDR3 sequence (DNA): TGTGCCAGCAGCTTAGACAGGAACACTGAAGCTTTCTTT.

The genes are TRBV2 and TRBJ2-3; D gene ambiguous. Trimming removed 3 bases from V and 6 bases from J, with 19 bases in between. Germline V lookup: CDR1 SNHLY, CDR2 FYNNEI. The CDR3 loop spans 16 amino acids. The CDR3 DNA sequence: TGTGCCAGCAGTGAGAAAACTGATCAAACTGGGGATACGCAGTATTTT. It translates to CASSEKTDQTGDTQYF. The whole variable domain, filled in from reference TRBV2 and TRBJ2-3, reads EPEVTQTPSHQVTQMGQEVILRCVPISNHLYFYWYRQILGQKVEFLVSFYNNEISEKSEIFDDQFSVERPDGSNFTLKIRSTKLEDSAMYFCASSEKTDQTGDTQYFGPGTRLTVL.

The rearrangement links TRBV7-9 to TRBJ2-7, with 14 bases fitting TRBD2. The germline V gene encodes CDR1 SEHNR and CDR2 FQNEAQ (reference sequence). This CDR3 region has 18 residues. The junction had 9 bases not matched to a gene; V was cut back by 5 bases and J by 0 bases. This CDR3 is CASSPGTSGRRLSYEQYF. The CDR3 nucleotides read TGTGCCAGCAGCCCTGGGACTAGCGGGAGACGTCTCTCCTACGAGCAGTACTTC.

V gene TRBV7-8 combines with J gene TRBJ2-1; D ambiguous. This CDR3 is built from 15 residues. The V end was cut by 6 bases, the J end by 7 bases, with 19 bases between. CDR1 is SGHVS, CDR2 FQNEAQ, per germline. In nucleotides, the CDR3 is TGTGCCAGCAGTAACGAAAGGACCGCCTTAAATGAGCAGTTCTTC. Its protein product is CASSNERTALNEQFF.

This chain uses TRBV5-5 with TRBJ2-1; D may correspond to TRBD1 or TRBD2 (5 bases each). V was cut by 10 bases and J by 8 bases, with 19 bases left in between. The germline V gene has CDR1 SGHKS and CDR2 YYEKEE (reference sequence). The CDR3 is 13 residues long. The DNA for the CDR3 is TGTGCCTCTCCGGGACCTGGGGTTGATGAGCAGTTCTTC. Encoded protein: CASPGPGVDEQFF.